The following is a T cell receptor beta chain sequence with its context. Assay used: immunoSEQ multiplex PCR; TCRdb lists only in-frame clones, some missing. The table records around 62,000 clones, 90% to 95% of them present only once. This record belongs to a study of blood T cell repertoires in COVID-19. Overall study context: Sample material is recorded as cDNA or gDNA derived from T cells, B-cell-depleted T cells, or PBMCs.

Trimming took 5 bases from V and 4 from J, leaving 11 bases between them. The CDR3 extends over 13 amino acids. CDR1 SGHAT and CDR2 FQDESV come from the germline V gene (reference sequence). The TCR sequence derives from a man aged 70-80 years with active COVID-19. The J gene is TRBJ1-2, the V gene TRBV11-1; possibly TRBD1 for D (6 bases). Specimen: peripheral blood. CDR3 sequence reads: CASSATGPYGYTF. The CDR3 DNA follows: TGTGCCAGCAGCGCGACAGGACCCTATGGCTACACCTTC.